These 5 T cell receptor beta chains share one sample of origin, sequenced in a study of cytomegalovirus exposure and HLA in healthy donors. PCR used 60 Vbeta primers and 13 Jbeta primers. Profiled with immunoSEQ multiplex PCR; TCRdb holds only in-frame clones, not every one. This sample's table reports nearly 200,000 clones. The specimen was PBMCs. These receptor sequences come from a boy under 18 in good health and CMV-seronegative.

The V and J genes are TRBV9 and TRBJ2-1; 7 bases fit TRBD2. Germline assignment: CDR1 SGDLS and CDR2 YYNGEE. Trimming cost V 3 bases and J 2 bases; bases outside gene matches: 11. The CDR3 spans 17 residues. The CDR3 DNA reads as TGTGCCAGCAGCGCGAGGAGTGGGCGGGGGACCTACAATGAGCAGTTCTTC. Its protein product is CASSARSGRGTYNEQFF.

The V gene is TRBV7-9, the J gene TRBJ2-5; possible D gene TRBD1, 5 bases. The CDR3 is made up of 13 amino acids. CDR1 and CDR2 from the germline V gene are SEHNR and FQNEAQ (reference sequence). V lost 5 bases, J lost 3 bases, and 10 bases lay in between. CDR3: CASSRQLEETQYF. In DNA, the CDR3 is TGTGCCAGCAGCAGACAGCTCGAAGAGACCCAGTACTTC.

The V call is TRBV11-2, the J call TRBJ1-2; possibly TRBD1 for D (5 bases). Between the trimmed V and J ends, which lost 3 bases and 0 bases, there was a span of 17 bases. Germline V CDR1 and CDR2: SGHAT, FQNNGV. CDR3 length: 17 residues. The CDR3 DNA sequence: TGTGCCAGCAGCTTCCGTTCCAACAGGTTAGCTAACTATGGCTACACCTTC. Translating it yields CASSFRSNRLANYGYTF.

Here the CDR3 reads CASSLEGSYSNQPQHF. The CDR3 DNA follows: TGTGCCAGCAGTTTAGAGGGCAGTTATAGCAATCAGCCCCAGCATTTT. The chain couples TRBV28 to TRBJ1-5, with no clear D. CDR3 length equals 16 residues. Trimming took 2 bases from V and 0 from J, leaving 11 bases between them. From germline, CDR1 is MDHEN and CDR2 SYDVKM.

The rearrangement joins TRBV10-1 to TRBJ1-1, with 7 nucleotides matching TRBD1. The CDR3 totals 13 residues. CDR1 and CDR2 from the germline V gene are WNHNN and SYGVQD (reference sequence). Germline trimming cut 8 bases from V and 1 base from J; bases unmatched to any gene: 4. CDR3 loop: CASSEGANTEAFF. As DNA, the CDR3 is TGCGCCAGCTCGGAGGGGGCGAACACTGAAGCTTTCTTT.